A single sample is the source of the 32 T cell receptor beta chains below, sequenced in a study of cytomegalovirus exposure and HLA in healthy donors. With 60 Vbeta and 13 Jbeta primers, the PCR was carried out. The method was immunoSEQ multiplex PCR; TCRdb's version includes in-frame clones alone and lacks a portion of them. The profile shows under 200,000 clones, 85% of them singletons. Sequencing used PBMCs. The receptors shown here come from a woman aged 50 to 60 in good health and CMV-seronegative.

The DNA for the CDR3 is TGTGCCAGCAGCCCTCGGGAGGGGGCTCCGCTGGAGACCCAGTACTTC. Its protein is CASSPREGAPLETQYF. The chain joins TRBV9 to TRBJ2-5; D possibly corresponds to TRBD2 (8 bases). The germline V gene encodes CDR1 SGDLS and CDR2 YYNGEE. The CDR3 extends over 16 amino acids. Trimming removed 4 bases at V and 5 bases at J, with 21 bases between.

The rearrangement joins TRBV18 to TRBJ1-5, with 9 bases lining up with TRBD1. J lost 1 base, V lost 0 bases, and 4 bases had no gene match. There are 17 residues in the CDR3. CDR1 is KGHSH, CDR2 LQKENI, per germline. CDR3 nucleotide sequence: TGTGCCAGCTCACCACCGGGACAGGGAATGAGCAATCAGCCCCAGCATTTT. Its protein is CASSPPGQGMSNQPQHF.

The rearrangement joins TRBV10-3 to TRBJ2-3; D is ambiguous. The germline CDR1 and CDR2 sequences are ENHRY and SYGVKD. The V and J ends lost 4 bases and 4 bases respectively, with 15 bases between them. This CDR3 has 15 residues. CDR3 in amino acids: CAISVSGYGPDTQYF. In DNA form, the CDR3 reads TGTGCCATCAGTGTATCGGGTTACGGTCCAGATACGCAGTATTTT.

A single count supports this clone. CDR3 amino acids: CASRDRGGNEKLFF. The CDR3 DNA follows: TGTGCCAGCAGAGACAGGGGAGGTAATGAAAAACTGTTTTTT. V is TRBV27 and J is TRBJ1-4, with 8 nucleotides matching TRBD1. V shed 6 bases, J shed 4 bases, and the junction held 4 bases outside the gene matches. Germline V CDR1 and CDR2: MNHEY, SMNVEV (reference sequence). CDR3 length: 14 residues.

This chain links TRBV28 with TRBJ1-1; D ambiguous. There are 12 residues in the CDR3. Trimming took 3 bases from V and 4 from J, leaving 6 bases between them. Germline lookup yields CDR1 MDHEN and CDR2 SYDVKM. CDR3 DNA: TGTGCCAGCAGTTTGGAGGGCACTGAAGCTTTCTTT. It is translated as CASSLEGTEAFF.

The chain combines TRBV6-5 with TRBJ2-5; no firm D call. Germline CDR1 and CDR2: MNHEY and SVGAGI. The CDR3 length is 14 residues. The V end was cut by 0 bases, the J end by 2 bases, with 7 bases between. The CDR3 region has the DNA TGTGCCAGCAGTTACTCGCAGGTGCAAGAGACCCAGTACTTC. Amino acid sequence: CASSYSQVQETQYF.

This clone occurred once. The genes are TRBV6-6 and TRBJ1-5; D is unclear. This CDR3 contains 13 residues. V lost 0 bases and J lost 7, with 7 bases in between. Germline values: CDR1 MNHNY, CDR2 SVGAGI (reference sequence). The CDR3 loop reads CASSYSYGQPQHF. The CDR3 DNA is TGTGCCAGCAGTTACTCGTACGGGCAGCCCCAGCATTTT.

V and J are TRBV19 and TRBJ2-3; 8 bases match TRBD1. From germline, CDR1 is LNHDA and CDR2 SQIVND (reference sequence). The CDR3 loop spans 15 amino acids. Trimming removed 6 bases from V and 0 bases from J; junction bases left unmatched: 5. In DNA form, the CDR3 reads TGTGCCAGTAGCCGGACAGGGCATAGCACAGATACGCAGTATTTT. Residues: CASSRTGHSTDTQYF.

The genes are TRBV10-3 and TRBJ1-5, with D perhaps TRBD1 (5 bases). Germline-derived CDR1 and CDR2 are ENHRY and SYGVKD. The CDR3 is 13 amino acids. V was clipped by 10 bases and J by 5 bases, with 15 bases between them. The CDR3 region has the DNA TGTGCCACCAGGGAGGGACTTGATCAGCCCCAGCATTTT. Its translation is CATREGLDQPQHF.

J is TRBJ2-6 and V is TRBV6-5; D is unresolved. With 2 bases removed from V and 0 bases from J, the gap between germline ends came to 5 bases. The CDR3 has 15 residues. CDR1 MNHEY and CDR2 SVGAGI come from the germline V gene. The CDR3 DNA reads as TGTGCCAGCAGTTACACGGGCTCTGGGGCCAACGTCCTGACTTTC. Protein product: CASSYTGSGANVLTF.

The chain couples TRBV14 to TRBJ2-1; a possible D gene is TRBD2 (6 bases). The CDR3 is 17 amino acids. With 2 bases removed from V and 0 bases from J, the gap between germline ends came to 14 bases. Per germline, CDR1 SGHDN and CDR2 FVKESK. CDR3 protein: CASSQRPGASSYNEQFF. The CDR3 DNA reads TGTGCCAGCAGCCAAAGGCCGGGAGCTTCCTCCTACAATGAGCAGTTCTTC.

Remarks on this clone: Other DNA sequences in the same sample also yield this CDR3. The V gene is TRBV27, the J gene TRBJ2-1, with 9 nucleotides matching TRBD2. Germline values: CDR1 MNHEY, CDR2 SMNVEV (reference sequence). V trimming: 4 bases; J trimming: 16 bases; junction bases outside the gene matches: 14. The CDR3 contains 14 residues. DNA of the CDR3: TGTGCCAGCAGTTCGGGTAGCGGGAGTTTATGGCAATTCTTC. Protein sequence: CASSSGSGSLWQFF.

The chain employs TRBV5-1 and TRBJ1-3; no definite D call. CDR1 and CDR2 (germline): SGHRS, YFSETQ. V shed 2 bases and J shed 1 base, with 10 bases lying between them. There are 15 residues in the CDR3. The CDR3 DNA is TGCGCCAGCAGCTTAGGCGGTCTGTCTGGAAACACCATATATTTT. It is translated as CASSLGGLSGNTIYF.

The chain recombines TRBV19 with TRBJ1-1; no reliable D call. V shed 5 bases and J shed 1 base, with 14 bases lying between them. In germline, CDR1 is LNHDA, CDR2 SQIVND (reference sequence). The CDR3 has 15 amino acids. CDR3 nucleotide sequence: TGTGCCAGTAGTCTGCGACTAAGAGCGAACACTGAAGCTTTCTTT. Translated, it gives CASSLRLRANTEAFF.

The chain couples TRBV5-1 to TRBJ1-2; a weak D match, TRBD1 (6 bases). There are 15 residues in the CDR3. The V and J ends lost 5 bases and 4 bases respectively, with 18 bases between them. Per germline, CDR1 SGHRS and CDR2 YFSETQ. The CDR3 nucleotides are TGCGCCAGCAGTCCTGCAGGGGCCCGTGGCTATGGCTACACCTTC. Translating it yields CASSPAGARGYGYTF.

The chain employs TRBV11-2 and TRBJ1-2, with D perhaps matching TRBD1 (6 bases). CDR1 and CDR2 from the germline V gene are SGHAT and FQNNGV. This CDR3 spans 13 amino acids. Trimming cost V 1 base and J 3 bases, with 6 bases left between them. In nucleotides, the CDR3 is TGTGCCAGCAGCTTAGGACAGGACTATGGCTACACCTTC. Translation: CASSLGQDYGYTF.

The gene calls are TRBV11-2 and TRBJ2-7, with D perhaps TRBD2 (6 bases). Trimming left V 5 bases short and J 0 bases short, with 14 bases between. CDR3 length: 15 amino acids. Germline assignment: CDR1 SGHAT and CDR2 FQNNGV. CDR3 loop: CASSGSRETSYEQYF. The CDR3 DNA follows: TGTGCCAGCAGCGGCAGTCGGGAGACCTCCTACGAGCAGTACTTC.

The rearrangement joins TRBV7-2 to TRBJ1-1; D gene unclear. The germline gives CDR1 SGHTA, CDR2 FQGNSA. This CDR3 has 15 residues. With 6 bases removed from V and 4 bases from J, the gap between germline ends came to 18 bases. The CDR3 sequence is CASSSGQTAGTEAFF. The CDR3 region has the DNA TGTGCCAGCAGTTCCGGCCAAACCGCGGGCACTGAAGCTTTCTTT.

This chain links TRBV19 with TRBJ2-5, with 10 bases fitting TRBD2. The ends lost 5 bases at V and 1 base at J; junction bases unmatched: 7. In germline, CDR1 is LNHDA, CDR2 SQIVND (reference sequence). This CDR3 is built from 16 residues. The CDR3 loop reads CASSPLAGGVQETQYF. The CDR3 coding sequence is TGTGCCAGTAGTCCCTTAGCGGGAGGAGTCCAAGAGACCCAGTACTTC.

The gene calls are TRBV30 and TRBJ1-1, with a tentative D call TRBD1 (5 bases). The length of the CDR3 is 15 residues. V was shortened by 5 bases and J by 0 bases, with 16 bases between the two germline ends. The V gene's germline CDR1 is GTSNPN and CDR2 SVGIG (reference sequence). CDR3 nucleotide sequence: TGTGCCTGGGGCACGGGGCGGGGATTGAACACTGAAGCTTTCTTT. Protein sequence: CAWGTGRGLNTEAFF.

The DNA for the CDR3 is TGTGCCAGCACCCCCGGACAGGGAAGGTCCGGGGAGCTGTTTTTT. Its translation: CASTPGQGRSGELFF. V is TRBV6-5 and J is TRBJ2-2; the match to TRBD1 covers 8 bases. CDR3 size: 15 residues. From germline, CDR1 is MNHEY and CDR2 SVGAGI. Unmatched junction bases numbered 10, after V lost 7 bases and J lost 6 bases.

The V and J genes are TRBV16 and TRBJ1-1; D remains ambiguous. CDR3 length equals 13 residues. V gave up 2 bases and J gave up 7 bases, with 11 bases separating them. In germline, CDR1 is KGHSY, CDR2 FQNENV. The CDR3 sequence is CASSQRAEGEAFF. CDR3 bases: TGTGCCAGCAGCCAACGGGCGGAGGGTGAAGCTTTCTTT.

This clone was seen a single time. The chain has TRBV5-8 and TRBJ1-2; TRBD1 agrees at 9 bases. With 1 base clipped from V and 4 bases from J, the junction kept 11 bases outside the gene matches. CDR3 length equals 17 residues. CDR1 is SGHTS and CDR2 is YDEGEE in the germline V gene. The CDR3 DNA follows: TGTGCCAGCAGCTTGAAGGACAGGGGCTCCCTAGGCTATGGCTACACCTTC. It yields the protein CASSLKDRGSLGYGYTF.

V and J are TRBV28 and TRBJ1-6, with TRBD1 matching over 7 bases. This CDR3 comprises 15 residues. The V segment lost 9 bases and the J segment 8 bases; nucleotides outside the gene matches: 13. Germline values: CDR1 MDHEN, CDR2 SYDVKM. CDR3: CARKIQGPRDSPLHF. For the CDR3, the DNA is TGTGCCAGGAAGATACAGGGGCCGAGAGATTCACCCCTCCACTTT. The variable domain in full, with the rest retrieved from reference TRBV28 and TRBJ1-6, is DVKVTQSSRYLVKRTGEKVFLECVQDMDHENMFWYRQDPGLGLRLIYFSYDVKMKEKGDIPEGYSVSREKKERFSLILESASTNQTSMYLCARKIQGPRDSPLHFGNGTRLTVT.

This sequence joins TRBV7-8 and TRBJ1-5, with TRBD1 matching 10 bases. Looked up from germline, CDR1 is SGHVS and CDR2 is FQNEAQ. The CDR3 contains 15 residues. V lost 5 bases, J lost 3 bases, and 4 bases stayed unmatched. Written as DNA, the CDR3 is TGTGCCAGCAGCAGGGGACAGGGGATCAATCAGCCCCAGCATTTT. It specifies CASSRGQGINQPQHF.

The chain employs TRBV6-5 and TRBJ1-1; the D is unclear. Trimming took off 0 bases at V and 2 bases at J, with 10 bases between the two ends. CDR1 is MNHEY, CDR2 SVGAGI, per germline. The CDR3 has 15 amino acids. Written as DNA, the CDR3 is TGTGCCAGCAGTTACTCGTATGCGGTTAACACTGAAGCTTTCTTT. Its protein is CASSYSYAVNTEAFF.

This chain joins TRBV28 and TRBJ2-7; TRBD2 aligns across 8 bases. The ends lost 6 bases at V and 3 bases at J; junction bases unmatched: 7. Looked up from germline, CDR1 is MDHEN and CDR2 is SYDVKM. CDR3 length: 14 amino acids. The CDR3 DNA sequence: TGTGCCAGCAGGACCGGGACTAGACGCTACGAGCAGTACTTC. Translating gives CASRTGTRRYEQYF.

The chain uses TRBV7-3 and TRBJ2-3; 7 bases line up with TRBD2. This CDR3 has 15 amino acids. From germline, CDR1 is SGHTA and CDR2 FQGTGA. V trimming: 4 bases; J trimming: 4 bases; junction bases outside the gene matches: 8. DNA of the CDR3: TGTGCCAGCAGCTCCGGACTAGTAGGATCAGATACGCAGTATTTT. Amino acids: CASSSGLVGSDTQYF.

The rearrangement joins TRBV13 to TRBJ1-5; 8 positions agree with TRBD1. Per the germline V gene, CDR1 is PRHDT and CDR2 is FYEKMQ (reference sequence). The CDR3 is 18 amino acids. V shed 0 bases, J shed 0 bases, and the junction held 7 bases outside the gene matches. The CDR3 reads CASSLGRGRGDSNQPQHF. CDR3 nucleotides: TGTGCCAGCAGCTTAGGCAGGGGGCGCGGTGATAGCAATCAGCCCCAGCATTTT.

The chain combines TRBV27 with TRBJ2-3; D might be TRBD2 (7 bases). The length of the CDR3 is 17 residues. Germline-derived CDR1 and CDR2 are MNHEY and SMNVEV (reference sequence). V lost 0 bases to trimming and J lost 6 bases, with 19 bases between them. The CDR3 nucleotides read TGTGCCAGCAGTTTATCGCTCCGGGGGGCACAGAAGGATACGCAGTATTTT. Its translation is CASSLSLRGAQKDTQYF.

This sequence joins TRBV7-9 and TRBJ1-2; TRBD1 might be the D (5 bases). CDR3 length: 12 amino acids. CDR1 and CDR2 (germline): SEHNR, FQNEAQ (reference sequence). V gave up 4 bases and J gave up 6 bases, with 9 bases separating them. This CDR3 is CASSSDKDGYTF. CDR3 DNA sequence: TGTGCCAGCAGCTCGGACAAGGATGGCTACACCTTC.

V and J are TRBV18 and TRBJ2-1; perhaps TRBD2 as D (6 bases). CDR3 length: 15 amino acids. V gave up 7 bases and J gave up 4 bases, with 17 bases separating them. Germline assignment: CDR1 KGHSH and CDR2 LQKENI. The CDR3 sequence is CASLDVGSSYNEQFF. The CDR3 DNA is TGTGCCAGCTTAGACGTCGGGAGTTCATACAATGAGCAGTTCTTC. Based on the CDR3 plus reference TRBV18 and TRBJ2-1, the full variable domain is NAGVMQNPRHLVRRRGQEARLRCSPMKGHSHVYWYRQLPEEGLKFMVYLQKENIIDESGMPKERFSAEFPKEGPSILRIQQVVRGDSAAYFCASLDVGSSYNEQFFGPGTRLTVL.